This T cell receptor (beta chain) was identified in a study of CD8+CD57+ T cells in acquired aplastic anemia. Overall study: The study obtained an average of about 3.1 ug of DNA from sorted CD4+ and CD8+ cells.

CDR1 and CDR2 from the germline V gene are DFQATT and SNEGSKA (reference sequence). J was trimmed by 7 bases and V by 6 bases; bases with no gene match: 11. The CDR3 sequence is 16 residues long. The template for TCR beta VDJ and CDR3 sequence profiling was genomic DNA. TCRdb reprocessed the reads via MiXCR and lists one record per CDR3 protein. The sample contains a few hundred thousand distinct CDR3 sequences, around 30% of which appear only once. All sequencing subjects had displayed CD8+CD57+ cell expansion on flow cytometry. No patient had been given any therapy when blood was sampled. Study results and caveats: Found in both controls and patients were twenty-nine CD8+ CDR3 sequences.

The sample holds many counts of this clonotype. What it recognizes is unknown. The V and J genes are TRBV20-1 and TRBJ1-6; TRBD1 matches at 11 bases. Source material: sorted CD4+, CD8+, or CD8+CD57+ T cells (not recorded which) from PBMCs. The clonotype was recovered from a human donor with aplastic anemia. This CDR3 reads CSADGTGGRGNSPLHF. In DNA form, the CDR3 reads TGCAGTGCCGACGGGACAGGGGGTAGGGGGAATTCACCCCTCCACTTT.